This T cell receptor beta chain was sequenced for a study of CD8 T cells in Susac syndrome. Random hexamers primed reverse transcription of about 0.45 to 1 ug RNA. TCRdb reprocessed the immunoSEQ multiplex PCR reads via MiXCR and lists one record per CDR3 protein. The table includes some 200,000 distinct CDR3 sequences, about 95% detected once. The source material was CD8+ T cells from PBMCs. The TCR sequence derives from a human donor with Susac syndrome.

In nucleotides, the CDR3 is TGTGCCAGCAGCTATGGAGGGACAGGCAATGAGCAGTTCTTC. Protein product: CASSYGGTGNEQFF. The rearrangement links TRBV11-2 to TRBJ2-1, with 8 bases aligning to TRBD1. Germline trimming cut 4 bases from V and 6 bases from J; bases unmatched to any gene: 5. The CDR3 has 14 amino acids. CDR1 is SGHAT and CDR2 is FQNNGV in the germline V gene.